This T cell receptor (beta chain) derives from a study of blood T cell repertoires in COVID-19. Looking at the study overall: Collection of acute and convalescent COVID-19 samples took place in the United States, Italy and Spain. PBMCs, B-cell-depleted T cells, or T cells were the source of the cDNA or gDNA that made up the material.

The CDR3 runs 15 residues. Looked up from germline, CDR1 is LNHDA and CDR2 is SQIVND (reference sequence). J was trimmed by 5 bases and V by 5 bases; bases with no gene match: 9. Per the study methods: Amplification from reference gene primers served as the basis for estimated nucleated cell counts. Sequencing used immunoSEQ multiplex PCR; TCRdb keeps in-frame clones, though not all of them. The D gene and trimming were derived from the DNA, and the V and J assignments and clone size from that table. Of 80,000 to 90,000 clones in the sample, around 80% were seen once. This TCR was sampled from a woman of 80 years or more with acute or convalescent COVID-19. Sequenced material: peripheral blood. The chain is built from TRBV19 and TRBJ2-5, with 9 bases that match TRBD2. The CDR3 region has the DNA TGTGCCAGTAGTGAATCGGGACTAGCTAGGGAGACCCAGTACTTC. This translates into CASSESGLARETQYF.